This T cell receptor beta chain was profiled in a study of blood T cell repertoires in COVID-19. Unmatched junction bases numbered 7, after V lost 0 bases and J lost 6 bases. Germline V gene data show CDR1 as GTSNPN and CDR2 as SVGIG (reference sequence). This CDR3 is 14 amino acids long. Original data processing: Nucleated cell number was recorded as an estimate derived from reference gene primer amplification. The method was immunoSEQ multiplex PCR; TCRdb's version includes in-frame clones alone and lacks a portion of them. The DNA was the basis for D and trimming; V, J and clone size are from that table. The sample contains about 270,000 clones, approximately 91% of which appear only once.

The sequencing input was PBMCs or T cells enriched from blood (not recorded which). The chain uses TRBV30 and TRBJ1-2; 7 nucleotides match TRBD1. The TCR sequence derives from a woman between 40 and 50 years old with acute COVID-19. The CDR3, as DNA: TGTGCCTGGAGTGTACCTGAGGGGGCAAATGGCTACACCTTC. This encodes CAWSVPEGANGYTF.